What follows are 30 T cell receptor beta chains derived from one specimen sequenced in a study of immune evolution from preneoplasia to lung adenocarcinoma (dated by TCRdb to the early 2020s). The library was produced with the immunoSEQ multiplex PCR assay. As stored in TCRdb, this immuneACCESS dataset retains in-frame rearrangements with V and J assigned. A fraction of the clones does not appear; measured against another copy, unresolved V genes explain less than half of the discrepancy, and the remainder lacks a known reason. The sample profile shows around 1,000 clones; around 76% of them were found once. 6.5% to 9.5% of the sample is taken by the ten largest. Sequencing was performed on FFPE atypical adenomatous hyperplasia tissue from the lung. Reading the label with the study, this specimen's cell subset or site is: atypical adenomatous hyperplasia (AAH), lung preneoplasia. Source of these receptors: a person aged 65 to 85 with lung adenocarcinoma.

The sample holds a few counts of this clone. The chain uses TRBV7-9 and TRBJ1-4, with a possible D match to TRBD1 (5 bases). The V gene lost 2 bases and the J gene lost 8 bases, with 6 bases spanning the gap. This CDR3 is built from 12 residues. Germline loops: CDR1 SEHNR, CDR2 FQNEAQ (reference sequence). The CDR3 protein is CASSLKGEKLFF. The CDR3 bases are TGTGCCAGCAGCTTAAAGGGGGAAAAACTGTTTTTT.

A note on this clone: This same CDR3 is encoded by further DNA sequences in the sample. The chain combines TRBV11-3 with TRBJ2-1; 7 positions agree with TRBD2. The ends lost 8 bases at V and 5 bases at J; junction bases unmatched: 15. Per germline, CDR1 SGHNT and CDR2 YENEEA. This CDR3 has 16 amino acids. CDR3 residues: CASDGGGAPINNEQFF. CDR3 DNA: TGTGCCAGCGACGGGGGAGGGGCCCCCATCAACAATGAGCAGTTCTTC.

The V call is TRBV7-6, the J call TRBJ2-4; the D gene could be TRBD1 or TRBD2 (5 bases each). In germline, CDR1 is SGHVS, CDR2 FNYEAQ. The CDR3 totals 14 residues. Trimming left V 4 bases short and J 6 bases short, with 13 bases between. The CDR3 nucleotides are TGTGCCAGCAGCTCCAGGGCTGAGGGAAACATTCAGTACTTC. Translation gives CASSSRAEGNIQYF.

This chain joins TRBV5-6 and TRBJ1-1; D is uncertain. This CDR3 comprises 13 residues. Germline V CDR1 and CDR2: SGHDT, YYEEEE. Trimming left V 0 bases short and J 6 bases short, with 9 bases between. CDR3 region: CASSLGHRSEAFF. In DNA form, the CDR3 reads TGTGCCAGCAGCTTGGGACACCGGTCTGAAGCTTTCTTT.

The chain combines TRBV4-2 with TRBJ2-1; either TRBD1 or TRBD2 may fit D (5 bases each). From germline, CDR1 is LGHNA and CDR2 YNFKEQ. The CDR3 is 16 residues long. V shed 1 base and J shed 9 bases, with 19 bases lying between them. CDR3: CASSQAVGREFTEQFF. In nucleotides, the CDR3 is TGTGCCAGCAGCCAAGCTGTAGGCAGGGAGTTCACTGAGCAGTTCTTC.

The chain links TRBV25-1 to TRBJ1-2; perhaps TRBD1 as D (5 bases). The CDR3 spans 12 residues. In germline, CDR1 is MGHDK, CDR2 SYGVNS. Trimming pared 5 bases from V and 3 bases from J, leaving 7 bases between. The DNA of the CDR3 is TGTGCCAGCAGTCAGGGAGACTATGGCTACACCTTC. Amino acids: CASSQGDYGYTF.

This clone occurred a few times. The V and J genes are TRBV7-2 and TRBJ2-7, with D possibly matching TRBD2 (6 bases). Germline CDR1 and CDR2: SGHTA and FQGNSA. V lost 5 bases to trimming and J lost 5 bases, with 22 bases between them. CDR3 length: 16 residues. CDR3 in amino acids: CASSPFRGDAGNEQYF. CDR3 coding DNA: TGTGCCAGCAGCCCCTTCCGCGGGGACGCTGGAAACGAGCAGTACTTC.

Comment on this clone: At one boundary the junction diverges from the germline segment, which might be a read error. Different DNA sequences within this sample yield the same CDR3. CDR3 sequence (DNA): TGTGCTAGCAGCCCCACAGGGAGCACAGATACGCAGTATTTT. It is translated as CASSPTGSTDTQYF. This chain joins TRBV7-7 and TRBJ2-3; D possibly corresponds to TRBD1 (6 bases). The germline CDR1 and CDR2 sequences are SSHAT and FNYEAQ (reference sequence). This CDR3 has 14 amino acids. Full variable domain (missing parts from reference TRBV7-7 and TRBJ2-3): GAGVSQSPRYKVTKRGQDVTLRCDPISSHATLYWYQQALGQGPEFLTYFNYEAQPDKSGLPSDRFSAERPEGSISTLTIQRTEQRDSAMYRCASSPTGSTDTQYFGPGTRLTVL.

The chain carries TRBV2 and TRBJ1-5, with a weak D call TRBD1 (6 bases). V was clipped by 1 base and J by 5 bases, with 9 bases between them. The CDR3 loop spans 14 amino acids. Germline loops: CDR1 SNHLY, CDR2 FYNNEI. CDR3 DNA sequence: TGTGCCAGCAGTGAAGATGGACAGTATCAGCCCCAGCATTTT. This translates into CASSEDGQYQPQHF.

The chain is built from TRBV18 and TRBJ1-1, with D perhaps matching TRBD1 (6 bases). This CDR3 spans 14 amino acids. V was pared by 4 bases and J by 4 bases, with 13 bases between. The germline V gene encodes CDR1 KGHSH and CDR2 LQKENI. The CDR3 sequence: CASSQEGGITEAFF. The CDR3, as DNA: TGTGCCAGCTCACAAGAAGGGGGAATCACTGAAGCTTTCTTT.

The CDR3 sequence is CASSLGRGGTEAFF. The CDR3 bases are TGCGCCAGCAGCTTGGGGAGGGGAGGGACTGAAGCTTTCTTT. This rearrangement joins TRBV5-1 to TRBJ1-1; possibly TRBD1 for D (5 bases). Trimming removed 0 bases at V and 5 bases at J, with 11 bases between. CDR3 size: 14 residues. Germline CDR1 and CDR2: SGHRS and YFSETQ.

For this clone: Other DNA sequences within the sample encode an identical CDR3. V usage is TRBV11-3 and J usage is TRBJ2-1, with D unclear. The CDR3 consists of 14 residues. Germline CDR1 SGHNT, CDR2 YENEEA. V was pared by 1 base and J by 3 bases, with 7 bases between. DNA of the CDR3: TGTGCCAGCAGCTTAGTATACAGCTACAATGAGCAGTTCTTC. This sequence encodes CASSLVYSYNEQFF.

This clone occurred a few times. The chain joins TRBV21-1 to TRBJ2-7; the table's D gene call, TRBD2, was not cross checked with the DNA. TRBV21-1 is described as a pseudogene. This CDR3 spans 13 amino acids. CDR3 protein: CASPRGRTGEQYF. For the CDR3, the DNA is TGTGCCAGCCCGCGAGGGAGGACGGGCGAGCAGTACTTC.

The rearrangement uses TRBV21-1 and TRBJ2-1; TRBD2 was called by the table and not checked on the DNA. TRBV21-1 is flagged as a pseudogene. The CDR3 totals 18 residues. CDR3 coding DNA: TGTGCCAGCAGCAAATCCTTTGGGACTAGCGGATTCCACAATGAGCAGTTCTTC. This gives the protein CASSKSFGTSGFHNEQFF.

The V gene is TRBV6-6, the J gene TRBJ1-2, with 9 bases aligning to TRBD1. The V gene end was trimmed by 2 bases and the J gene end by 8 bases; junction bases not matched to a gene: 9. CDR1 and CDR2 (germline): MNHNY, SVGAGI (reference sequence). The CDR3 consists of 15 residues. CDR3 in amino acids: CASSYLGQGPSGYTF. CDR3 in DNA: TGTGCCAGCAGTTACCTCGGACAGGGGCCCTCCGGCTACACCTTC.

The chain combines TRBV7-9 with TRBJ1-1; a possible D gene is TRBD1 (6 bases). The V gene lost 0 bases and the J gene lost 5 bases, with 13 bases spanning the gap. CDR1 is SEHNR and CDR2 is FQNEAQ in the germline V gene (reference sequence). The CDR3 is 15 amino acids. The CDR3 loop is CASSLARGAVTEAFF. CDR3 DNA: TGTGCCAGCAGCTTAGCGCGGGGGGCGGTTACTGAAGCTTTCTTT.

V and J are TRBV5-4 and TRBJ2-2; 11 nucleotides match TRBD2. CDR3 length: 16 amino acids. CDR1 and CDR2 from the germline V gene are SGHNT and YYREEE (reference sequence). V lost 4 bases, J lost 6 bases, and 8 bases stayed unmatched. DNA for the CDR3: TGTGCCAGCAGCGTCACTAGCGGGAGTCGCGCCGGGGAGCTGTTTTTT. Translated: CASSVTSGSRAGELFF. Based on the CDR3 plus reference TRBV5-4 and TRBJ2-2, the full variable domain is ETGVTQSPTHLIKTRGQQVTLRCSSQSGHNTVSWYQQALGQGPQFIFQYYREEENGRGNFPPRFSGLQFPNYSSELNVNALELDDSALYLCASSVTSGSRAGELFFGEGSRLTVL.

This clone occurred a few times. V is TRBV9 and J is TRBJ1-4; perhaps TRBD1 as D (5 bases). The CDR3 runs to 17 residues. Germline V CDR1 and CDR2: SGDLS, YYNGEE. Trimming shortened V by 2 bases and J by 2 bases, and 16 bases separated the two germline ends. Here the CDR3 reads CASSVGIQRGTNEKLFF. CDR3 nucleotides: TGTGCCAGCAGCGTGGGGATTCAGCGGGGCACTAATGAAAAACTGTTTTTT.

This rearrangement joins TRBV28 to TRBJ2-7, with D unresolved. V was shortened by 3 bases and J by 1 base, with 7 bases between the two germline ends. This CDR3 is built from 13 residues. Germline assignment: CDR1 MDHEN and CDR2 SYDVKM. CDR3 in DNA: TGTGCCAGCAGTTTGGGCAGATCCTACGAGCAGTACTTC. This codes for CASSLGRSYEQYF. Based on the CDR3 plus reference TRBV28 and TRBJ2-7, the full variable domain is DVKVTQSSRYLVKRTGEKVFLECVQDMDHENMFWYRQDPGLGLRLIYFSYDVKMKEKGDIPEGYSVSREKKERFSLILESASTNQTSMYLCASSLGRSYEQYFGPGTRLTVT.

The chain recombines TRBV14 with TRBJ2-1, with TRBD1 identical over 10 bases. The CDR3 sequence is 16 residues long. The ends lost 1 base at V and 8 bases at J; junction bases unmatched: 8. The V gene's germline CDR1 is SGHDN and CDR2 FVKESK. This chain's CDR3 is CASSQVAGQGLHEQFF. The CDR3 nucleotides read TGTGCCAGCAGCCAAGTCGCGGGACAGGGGTTACATGAGCAGTTCTTC.

The chain has TRBV7-9 and TRBJ2-7, with D possibly being TRBD1 or TRBD2 (5 bases each). This CDR3 has 16 residues. The germline V gene has CDR1 SEHNR and CDR2 FQNEAQ (reference sequence). Deletions cut 5 bases from V and 0 bases from J, with 17 bases between. CDR3 amino acids: CASSPRGADDSYEQYF. The CDR3, as DNA: TGTGCCAGCAGCCCGAGGGGAGCAGATGACTCCTACGAGCAGTACTTC.

J is TRBJ2-3 and V is TRBV5-5; perhaps TRBD2 as D (5 bases). With 2 bases removed from V and 4 bases from J, the gap between germline ends came to 8 bases. Per germline, CDR1 SGHKS and CDR2 YYEKEE (reference sequence). There are 13 residues in the CDR3. CDR3 protein: CASSFGSADTQYF. CDR3 DNA: TGTGCCAGCAGCTTTGGTAGCGCAGATACGCAGTATTTT.

The chain carries TRBV30 and TRBJ2-7, with TRBD1 identical over 8 bases. J gave up 4 bases and V 3 bases, and 11 bases lay outside the gene matches. The CDR3 runs 15 residues. The germline V gene encodes CDR1 GTSNPN and CDR2 SVGIG (reference sequence). The CDR3 protein is CAWRGRGRGRYEQYF. The CDR3 nucleotides read TGTGCCTGGAGGGGAAGGGGCAGGGGGCGATACGAGCAGTACTTC.

CDR3 coding DNA: TGTGCCAGCACCGTGGAGGGCTTTATCTCTGGAAACACCATATATTTT. Its protein product is CASTVEGFISGNTIYF. V and J are TRBV2 and TRBJ1-3; unclear D gene. V lost 7 bases, J lost 0 bases, and 16 bases lay in between. The CDR3 totals 16 residues. CDR1 SNHLY and CDR2 FYNNEI come from the germline V gene.

The chain joins TRBV5-1 to TRBJ2-2; D not resolved. V was cut by 0 bases and J by 8 bases, with 5 bases left in between. Germline-derived CDR1 and CDR2 are SGHRS and YFSETQ. The CDR3 covers 12 residues. The CDR3 loop is CASSLGGGELFF. DNA of the CDR3: TGCGCCAGCAGCTTGGGAGGAGGGGAGCTGTTTTTT.

The chain is built from TRBV4-3 and TRBJ2-2, with D perhaps matching TRBD1 (7 bases). This CDR3 has 18 residues. The V gene's germline CDR1 is LGHNA and CDR2 YSLEER. The V end lost 0 bases, the J end lost 1 base, and 15 bases lay between the germline ends. The CDR3 DNA reads as TGCGCCAGCAGCCAAGATCTGGGCGGGACAGTGAACACCGGGGAGCTGTTTTTT. It encodes CASSQDLGGTVNTGELFF.

In DNA, the CDR3 is TGTGCCAGCAGTCGGACAGGGCGAAATCAGCCCCAGCATTTT. It specifies CASSRTGRNQPQHF. This chain connects TRBV28 to TRBJ1-5; 8 bases agree with TRBD1. The length of the CDR3 is 14 residues. J was trimmed by 4 bases and V by 5 bases; bases with no gene match: 4. Germline assignment: CDR1 MDHEN and CDR2 SYDVKM.

This clone has a single count. The rearrangement links TRBV27 to TRBJ1-5, with 7 nucleotides matching TRBD1. This CDR3 has 16 amino acids. Germline V gives CDR1 MNHEY, CDR2 SMNVEV (reference sequence). Trimming took 6 bases from V and 7 from J; bases not matched to a gene: 15. In DNA, the CDR3 is TGTGCCAGCAGCCCTACAGGGGTTCATCGGGAACAGCCCCAGCATTTT. Translation: CASSPTGVHREQPQHF.

The CDR3 is CASSPPSTGWPYEQYF. In DNA form, the CDR3 reads TGTGCCAGCTCACCACCGTCGACGGGATGGCCCTACGAGCAGTACTTC. The chain is built from TRBV18 and TRBJ2-7, with D perhaps TRBD2 (5 bases). This CDR3 contains 16 residues. Germline assignment: CDR1 KGHSH and CDR2 LQKENI. Trimming shortened V by 0 bases and J by 2 bases, and 14 bases separated the two germline ends.

Remarks on this clone: Other DNA sequences in this sample translate to the same CDR3. The chain carries TRBV9 and TRBJ2-3, with D possibly being TRBD2 (5 bases). The germline V gene has CDR1 SGDLS and CDR2 YYNGEE. The CDR3 is 15 amino acids. Trimming removed 4 bases at V and 1 base at J, with 13 bases between. As DNA, the CDR3 is TGTGCCAGCAGCTTGACGGACGGGGGCACAGATACGCAGTATTTT. This gives the protein CASSLTDGGTDTQYF.